The entry below gives a single TCR beta chain sequence along with its context. Sequencing was performed with immunoSEQ multiplex PCR; in TCRdb, only in-frame clones are kept and a portion is missing. The table shows more than 90,000 clones, with 90% to 95% occurring only once. The record originates from a study of technical replicates of blood from a few donors. V dropped 5 bases and J dropped 12 bases, with 13 bases sitting between them. The CDR3 loop spans 11 amino acids. Looked up from germline, CDR1 is SGHNT and CDR2 is YENEEA. The rearrangement uses TRBV11-3 and TRBJ1-1, with D unclear. Sequencing was done on a sample of T cells isolated from PBMCs. This TCR derives from a human donor in good health. CDR3 protein: CASSLGEKTFF. The CDR3 DNA reads as TGTGCCAGCAGCCTTGGGGAGAAAACTTTCTTT.